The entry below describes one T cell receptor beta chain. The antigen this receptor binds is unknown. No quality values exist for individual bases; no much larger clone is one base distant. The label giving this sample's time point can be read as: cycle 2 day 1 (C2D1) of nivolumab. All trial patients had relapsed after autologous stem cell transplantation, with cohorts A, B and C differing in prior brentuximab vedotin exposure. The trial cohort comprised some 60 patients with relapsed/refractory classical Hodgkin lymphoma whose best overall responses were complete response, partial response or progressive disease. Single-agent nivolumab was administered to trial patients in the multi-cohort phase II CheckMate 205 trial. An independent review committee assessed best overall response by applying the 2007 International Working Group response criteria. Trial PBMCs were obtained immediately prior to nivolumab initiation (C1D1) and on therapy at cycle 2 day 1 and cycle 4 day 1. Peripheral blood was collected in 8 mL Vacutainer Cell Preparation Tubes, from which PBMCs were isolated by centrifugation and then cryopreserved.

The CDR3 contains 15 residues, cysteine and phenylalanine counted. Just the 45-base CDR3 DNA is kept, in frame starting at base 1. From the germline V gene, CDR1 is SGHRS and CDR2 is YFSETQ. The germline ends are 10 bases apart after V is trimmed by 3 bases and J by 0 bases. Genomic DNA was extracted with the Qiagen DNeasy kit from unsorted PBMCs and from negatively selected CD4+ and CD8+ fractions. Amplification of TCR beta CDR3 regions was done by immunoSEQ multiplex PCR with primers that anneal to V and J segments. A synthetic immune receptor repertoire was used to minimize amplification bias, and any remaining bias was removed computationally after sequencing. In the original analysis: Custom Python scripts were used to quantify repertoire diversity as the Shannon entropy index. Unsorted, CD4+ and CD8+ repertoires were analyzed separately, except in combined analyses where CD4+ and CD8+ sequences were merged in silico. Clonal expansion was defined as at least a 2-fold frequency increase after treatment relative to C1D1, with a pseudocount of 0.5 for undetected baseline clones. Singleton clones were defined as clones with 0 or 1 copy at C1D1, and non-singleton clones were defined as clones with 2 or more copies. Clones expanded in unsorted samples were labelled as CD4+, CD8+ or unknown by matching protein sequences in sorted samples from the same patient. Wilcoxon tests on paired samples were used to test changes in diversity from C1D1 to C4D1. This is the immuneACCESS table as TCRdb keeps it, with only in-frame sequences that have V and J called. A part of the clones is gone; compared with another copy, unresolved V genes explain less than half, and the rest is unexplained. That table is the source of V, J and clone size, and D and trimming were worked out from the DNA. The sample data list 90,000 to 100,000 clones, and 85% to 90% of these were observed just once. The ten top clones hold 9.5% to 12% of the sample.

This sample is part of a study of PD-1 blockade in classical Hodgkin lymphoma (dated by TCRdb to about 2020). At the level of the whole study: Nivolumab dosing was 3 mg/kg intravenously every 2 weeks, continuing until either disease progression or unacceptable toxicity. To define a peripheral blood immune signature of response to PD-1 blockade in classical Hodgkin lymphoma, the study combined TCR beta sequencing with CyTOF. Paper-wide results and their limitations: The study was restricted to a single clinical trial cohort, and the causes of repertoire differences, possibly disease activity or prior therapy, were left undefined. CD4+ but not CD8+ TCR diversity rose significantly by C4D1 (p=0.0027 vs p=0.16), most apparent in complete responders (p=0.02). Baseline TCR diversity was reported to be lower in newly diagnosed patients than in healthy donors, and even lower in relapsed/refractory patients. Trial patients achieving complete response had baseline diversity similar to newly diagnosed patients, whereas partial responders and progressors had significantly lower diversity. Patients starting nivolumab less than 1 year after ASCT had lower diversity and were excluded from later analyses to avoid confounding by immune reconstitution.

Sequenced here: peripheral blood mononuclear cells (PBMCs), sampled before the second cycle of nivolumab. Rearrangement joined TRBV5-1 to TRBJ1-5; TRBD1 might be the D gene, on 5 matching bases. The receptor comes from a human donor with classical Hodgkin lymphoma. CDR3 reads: CASSWDGTSNQPQHF. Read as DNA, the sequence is TGCGCCAGCAGCTGGGACGGAACTAGCAATCAGCCCCAGCATTTT.